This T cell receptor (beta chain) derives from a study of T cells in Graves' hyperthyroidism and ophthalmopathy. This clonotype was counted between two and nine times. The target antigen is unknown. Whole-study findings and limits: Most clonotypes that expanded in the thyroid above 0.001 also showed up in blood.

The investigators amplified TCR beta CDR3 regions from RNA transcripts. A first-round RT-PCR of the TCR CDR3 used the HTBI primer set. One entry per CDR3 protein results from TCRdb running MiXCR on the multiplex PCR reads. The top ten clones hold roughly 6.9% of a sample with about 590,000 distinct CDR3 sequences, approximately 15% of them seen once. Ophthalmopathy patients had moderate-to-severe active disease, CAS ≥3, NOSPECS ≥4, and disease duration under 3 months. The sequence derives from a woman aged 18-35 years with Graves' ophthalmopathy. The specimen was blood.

CDR3 sequence (DNA): TGTGCCAGCAGTGAATGGGGGCTTTGGGGCTACACCTTC. Translated, it gives CASSEWGLWGYTF. The chain has TRBV6-1 and TRBJ1-2, with a tentative D call TRBD1 (6 bases). Germline CDR1 and CDR2: MNHNS and SASEGT. The CDR3 spans 13 residues. The germline V and J ends were trimmed by 2 bases and 8 bases, with 12 bases remaining between them.